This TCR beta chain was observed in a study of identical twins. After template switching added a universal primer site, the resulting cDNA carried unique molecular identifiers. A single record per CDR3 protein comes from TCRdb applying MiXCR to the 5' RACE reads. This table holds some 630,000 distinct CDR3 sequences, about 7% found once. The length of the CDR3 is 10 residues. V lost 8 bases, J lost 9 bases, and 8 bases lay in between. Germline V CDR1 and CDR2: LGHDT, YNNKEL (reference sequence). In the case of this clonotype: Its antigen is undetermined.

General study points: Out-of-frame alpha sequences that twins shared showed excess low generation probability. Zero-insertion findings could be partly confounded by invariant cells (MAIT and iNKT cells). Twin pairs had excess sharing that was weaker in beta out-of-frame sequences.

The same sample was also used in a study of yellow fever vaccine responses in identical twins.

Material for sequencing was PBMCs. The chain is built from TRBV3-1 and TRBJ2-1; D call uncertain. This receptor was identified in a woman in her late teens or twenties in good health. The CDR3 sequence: CASGDIEQFF. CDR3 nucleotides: TGTGCCAGCGGAGACATTGAGCAGTTCTTC.